Below are 4 T cell receptor beta chains sequenced from a single sample in a study of blood T cell repertoires in COVID-19. Measured with immunoSEQ multiplex PCR; TCRdb has only the in-frame clones, and not every one. The sample carries tens of thousands of clones, more than 80% recorded once. The sequenced sample consisted of peripheral blood. These receptors were obtained from a man aged 60-69 years with acute or convalescent COVID-19.

The chain joins TRBV7-9 to TRBJ1-2, with 8 bases fitting TRBD1. The germline V gene has CDR1 SEHNR and CDR2 FQNEAQ (reference sequence). The ends lost 0 bases at V and 6 bases at J; junction bases unmatched: 9. The CDR3 sequence is 16 residues long. The CDR3 coding sequence is TGTGCCAGCAGCTTAGCTCAGGGGCAGGGGGCGGATGGCTACACCTTC. This codes for CASSLAQGQGADGYTF.

The V call is TRBV9, the J call TRBJ1-1; the match to TRBD1 covers 7 bases. The ends lost 4 bases at V and 0 bases at J; junction bases unmatched: 6. The CDR3 consists of 15 residues. The germline CDR1 and CDR2 sequences are SGDLS and YYNGEE. The CDR3 DNA is TGTGCCAGCAGCCCTTGGACAGGCCTGAACACTGAAGCTTTCTTT. Amino acids: CASSPWTGLNTEAFF.

This chain joins TRBV18 and TRBJ1-1; no firm D call. The CDR3 length is 13 residues. The V gene's germline CDR1 is KGHSH and CDR2 LQKENI. Trimming shortened V by 3 bases and J by 5 bases, and 10 bases separated the two germline ends. The CDR3 sequence is CASSPPLETEAFF. The DNA for the CDR3 is TGTGCCAGCTCACCCCCCCTGGAGACTGAAGCTTTCTTT.

This clone was detected once. The chain carries TRBV10-3 and TRBJ1-2; D is unclear. This CDR3 contains 14 residues. The V end was cut by 0 bases, the J end by 4 bases, with 9 bases between. The germline gives CDR1 ENHRY, CDR2 SYGVKD. CDR3 loop: CAISESDSRYGYTF. DNA for the CDR3: TGTGCCATCAGTGAGTCGGACTCCCGCTATGGCTACACCTTC.